This TCR beta chain originates from a study of shared T cell receptors in the human thymus. With V trimmed by 1 base and J by 6 bases, 9 bases remained unmatched. The CDR3 extends over 17 amino acids. CDR1 SGHNT and CDR2 YENEEA come from the germline V gene. Only in-frame clones appear in the TCRdb table, and some are missing; sequencing was by immunoSEQ multiplex PCR. The sample shows 500,000 to 550,000 clones, around 78% of them seen only once. These same data were also listed under a study on human thymus T cells. This second report adds: Thymic repertoires from unrelated individuals overlapped highly, related research reported.

The chain employs TRBV11-3 and TRBJ2-1; 10 bases line up with TRBD2. The clonotype was recovered from a boy under two years old with a congenital heart defect. Material: thymocytes. The CDR3 bases are TGTGCCAGCAGCTTAGGTACTAGCGGGAACTGGGGCAATGAGCAGTTCTTC. It specifies CASSLGTSGNWGNEQFF.